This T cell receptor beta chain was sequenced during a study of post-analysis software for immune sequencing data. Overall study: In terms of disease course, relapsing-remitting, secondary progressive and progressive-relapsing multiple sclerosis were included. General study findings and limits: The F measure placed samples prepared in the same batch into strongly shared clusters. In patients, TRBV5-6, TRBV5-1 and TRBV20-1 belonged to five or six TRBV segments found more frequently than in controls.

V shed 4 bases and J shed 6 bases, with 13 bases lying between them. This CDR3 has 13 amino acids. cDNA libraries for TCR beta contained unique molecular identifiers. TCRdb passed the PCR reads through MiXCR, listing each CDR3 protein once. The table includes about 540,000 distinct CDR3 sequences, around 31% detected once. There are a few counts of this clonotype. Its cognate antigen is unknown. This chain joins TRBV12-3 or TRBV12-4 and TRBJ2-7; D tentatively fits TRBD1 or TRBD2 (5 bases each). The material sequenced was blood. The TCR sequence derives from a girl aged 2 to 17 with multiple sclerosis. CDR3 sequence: CASSSEGRSEQYF. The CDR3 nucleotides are TGTGCCAGCAGTTCCGAGGGGCGAAGCGAGCAGTACTTC.